Described below is a single TCR beta chain sequence and its context. This clone was observed a few times. Its antigen target is currently unknown. No base-level quality is on record; no much larger clone is a single base apart. From a lookup of the germline V gene, CDR1 and CDR2 are MNHEY and SVGAGI. The V end loses 6 bases and the J end loses 7 bases, and a stretch of 18 bases separates them. Taken from cysteine to phenylalanine, the CDR3 has 15 residues. Only the CDR3 part of the read is kept: 45 bases, read in frame from the first base. The cohort consisted of 666 healthy bone marrow donors. All cohort members were sampled while nominally healthy, although unrecorded immune exposures were likely present. The donor was CMV seropositive and was included in the group of 250 to 300 seropositive cohort members. Each donor provided a peripheral blood sample, and peripheral blood mononuclear cells were used for TCR beta sequencing. Genomic DNA extraction from the blood cell samples was performed with the Qiagen DNeasy Blood Extraction Kit.

The record originates from a study of cytomegalovirus exposure and HLA in healthy donors (dated by TCRdb to the late 2010s). Context from the whole study: An earlier analysis of approximately 640 of the donors reported 276 Gb of sequence data and about 100 million unique TCR beta sequences from about 200 million T cells. About 280 gigabases of sequencing data and around 85 million unique TCR sequences made up an early release that covered 640 HLA-typed donors. Of the 350 to 450 genotyped donors, roughly 76% were placed in the genetic ancestry cluster associated with self-reported Caucasian donors. The aim of the study was to test whether cataloging public T cell receptors could identify signatures of past pathogen exposure. The T cell repertoires of around 670 subjects were profiled by immunosequencing and related to cytomegalovirus serostatus. A separate validation cohort of approximately 120 different subjects was used in addition to the roughly 720-subject first cohort. To predict cytomegalovirus infection status, the study combined high-throughput TCR immunosequencing, statistical association of individual TCRs with disease status, and machine learning. A later analysis re-analyzed previously published TCR beta repertoires from 660 or so donors and added high-resolution HLA genotyping to study TCR occurrence patterns. Rather than using new phenotypic data, the later analysis identified candidate immune exposures from TCR beta sequences and from how often those sequences occurred across donors. An earlier analysis of approximately 580 of the donors used high-throughput TCR beta sequencing to judge whether each TCR beta V gene segment behaved as functional or pseudogenic. Donor age, sex, ethnicity and CMV serostatus were compiled alongside the repertoire data. A later genetic analysis took genome-wide SNP genotypes for about 65% of the 666 donors and used that subset as a discovery cohort. Every repertoire in the discovery cohort had been generated on one and the same sequencing platform. HLA typing included class I and class II loci at four-digit resolution. Typing coverage varied by locus: 629-630 donors for A, B, C, DRB1 and DQB1; roughly 520 for DQA1; around 570 for DPA1; 450 to 480 for DPB1. Roughly 5 DR-DQ haplotypes were treated as single units for association and clustering because of strong linkage in the cohort. Among about 410 genotyped donors of the cohort, an average of approximately 240,000 unique TCR beta nucleotide sequences was sequenced per donor, of which 15% to 20% were non-productive. General study outcomes and caveats: Most CMV-associated TCR beta chains appeared to be HLA-restricted in a later analysis, and the HLA associations seemed to be driven largely by CMV exposure. At a false discovery rate of 0.05, a later analysis linked roughly 17,000 TCR beta sequences to specific HLA alleles. When HLA alleles, especially DR and DQ, strongly co-occurred, attributing TCR associations to individual alleles was difficult. Because counts were too low, some 17 rarely observed V segments, including chromosome 9 orphons, were excluded from the earlier analysis of under 650 of the donors. A cluster of highly shared sequence variants was judged likely to represent a technical artifact of the sequencing pipeline. CMV serostatus was the only immune exposure information available for the cohort. Sequencing depth was assumed to be roughly uniform across donors in the presence/absence analyses, though that assumption may not hold. Broadly in line with IMGT annotations, most TCR beta V segments showed up in productive rearrangements about 87% or about 30% of the time in an earlier analysis of several hundred of the donors. In both the original and validation cohorts, the classifier was reported to diagnose cytomegalovirus status with high specificity and sensitivity. A later analysis found that TCR association rates varied across HLA loci, with DRB1 alleles showing the most associated TCRs and HLA-C alleles the fewest. The cohort was sequenced for TCR beta chains only, and without alpha or paired-chain data the features that could be detected were limited. According to a later analysis, parvovirus B19, influenza, CMV and Epstein-Barr virus appeared linked to several top co-occurrence clusters. HLA typing was unavailable for some donors at each locus, so association tests used only the typed subset. Most TCR sequences were observed very rarely across donors, whereas some public TCRs were present in many individuals. A later genetic analysis reported fewer N-insertions in productive TCRs among donors in an Asian-associated ancestry cluster than the 666-donor mean. A total of 150 or so TCR beta chains were listed by the study as associated with cytomegalovirus. Linkage disequilibrium might explain the correlated functional status among segregating V segments, but an unknown experimental factor could not be ruled out. It was suggested by the authors that the approach could potentially be generalized to other disease states and immunological phenotypes. In a later analysis, HLA-associated TCR beta chains showed more clonal expansion and lower generation probabilities than non-associated chains that were equally common. A further reported finding was that TCR beta sequences accurately predicted the HLA-A and HLA-B alleles for most subjects in the first cohort. Some IMGT-functional V segments, including TRBV6-2 and TRBV6-3, could not be told apart with the 87-base-pair reads, so those segments were excluded. In vitro tests confirmed that a few of the cytomegalovirus-associated TCR beta chains recognize cytomegalovirus antigens. In a later genetic analysis, a missense DCLRE1C variant was associated with V-gene and J-gene trimming of TCR beta chains, and the association was replicated in an independent cohort.

Receptors were amplified or captured by the immunoSEQ multiplex PCR assay. For the multiplex PCR, a mixture combining 60 forward primers for TCR Vbeta segments and 13 reverse primers for TCR Jbeta segments was used. The CDR3 region of rearranged TCR beta genes was amplified from genomic DNA by a multiplex PCR assay. Amplified TCR beta libraries were sequenced as 87-base-pair reads on the Illumina HiSeq System. The paper's data handling went like this. In a later analysis, some 80 million unique TCR beta chains were counted across the approximately 620 repertoires, and approximately 9.9 million of these chains were shared by at least two donors. To remove PCR and sequencing errors, raw reads were error-corrected and collapsed into unique sequences using a nearest-neighbor algorithm that merged closely related sequences. CDR3 sequences were aligned to IMGT reference sequences to assign V, D and J gene segments. For a sequence to be retained, at least a six-nucleotide match to both a V gene segment and a J gene segment was required. Rearrangements were called productive when the CDR3 lacked stop codons and stayed in frame with V and J; all others were non-productive. Following IMGT convention, CDR3 was defined as the stretch from the second conserved V-encoded cysteine up to the conserved J-encoded phenylalanine. The earlier analysis of about 530 of the donors excluded any sequence lacking an unambiguous match to a single V gene segment. In an earlier analysis of almost 600 of the donors, a V segment was called functional when productive rearrangements were above 56.7%, and segregating when the standard deviation between donors exceeded 5%. A statistical classification framework was developed to diagnose cytomegalovirus status using the catalog of TCR beta chain sequences. In a later analysis, V and J genes were assigned by comparing TCR nucleotide sequences against IMGT/GENE-DB human TR gene sequences. In a later analysis, CDR3 sequences and most-parsimonious VDJ recombination scenarios were assigned using the TCRdist pipeline. In a later analysis, each TCR beta chain was defined by its CDR3 amino acid sequence together with its V-gene family, and reads without a unique V-gene family were excluded. To address suspected cross-contamination and a sequencing artifact, a later analysis removed under 600 highly shared, low-generation-probability nucleotide sequences. A later analysis calculated a clonal expansion index for each public chain from normalized within-repertoire ranks of inferred template counts. In a later analysis, generation probabilities were computed with a VDJ recombination model fitted to out-of-frame rearrangements, and the resulting probabilities were checked against IGoR. A later analysis scored TCR-TCR, TCR-HLA and TCR-CMV co-occurrence with hypergeometric tests, applying a repertoire-size bias correction to TCR pairs. False discovery rates were estimated in a later analysis by permuting HLA or CMV assignments 20 times. In a later analysis, co-occurring TCRs were grouped using DBSCAN, and TCRdist sequence similarity was added for clustering within HLA-allele-positive subsets. Repertoires with fewer than 30,000 or more than 120,000 public chains were left out of co-occurrence clustering, as were several repertoires with anomalous nucleotide sharing. Drawn from immuneACCESS, this table holds only the in-frame rearrangements with V and J called that TCRdb kept. Clones are partly lost; checked studies trace under half to an unresolved V gene and leave the rest unexplained. The DNA gave D and trimming, while V, J and clone size come from that table. For this sample the table gives about 110,000 clones, of which roughly 80% were detected only once. Roughly 5% of the sample goes to the ten largest clones.

The chain was built from TRBV6-5 and TRBJ1-4; TRBD1 is a possible D gene, resting on 6 matching bases. Sequences were obtained from PBMCs. The receptor was isolated from a female donor in good health and CMV-seropositive. CDR3 region: CASRRLATGSEKLFF. The nucleotide sequence reads TGTGCCAGCAGACGGCTTGCTACAGGGAGTGAAAAACTGTTTTTT.